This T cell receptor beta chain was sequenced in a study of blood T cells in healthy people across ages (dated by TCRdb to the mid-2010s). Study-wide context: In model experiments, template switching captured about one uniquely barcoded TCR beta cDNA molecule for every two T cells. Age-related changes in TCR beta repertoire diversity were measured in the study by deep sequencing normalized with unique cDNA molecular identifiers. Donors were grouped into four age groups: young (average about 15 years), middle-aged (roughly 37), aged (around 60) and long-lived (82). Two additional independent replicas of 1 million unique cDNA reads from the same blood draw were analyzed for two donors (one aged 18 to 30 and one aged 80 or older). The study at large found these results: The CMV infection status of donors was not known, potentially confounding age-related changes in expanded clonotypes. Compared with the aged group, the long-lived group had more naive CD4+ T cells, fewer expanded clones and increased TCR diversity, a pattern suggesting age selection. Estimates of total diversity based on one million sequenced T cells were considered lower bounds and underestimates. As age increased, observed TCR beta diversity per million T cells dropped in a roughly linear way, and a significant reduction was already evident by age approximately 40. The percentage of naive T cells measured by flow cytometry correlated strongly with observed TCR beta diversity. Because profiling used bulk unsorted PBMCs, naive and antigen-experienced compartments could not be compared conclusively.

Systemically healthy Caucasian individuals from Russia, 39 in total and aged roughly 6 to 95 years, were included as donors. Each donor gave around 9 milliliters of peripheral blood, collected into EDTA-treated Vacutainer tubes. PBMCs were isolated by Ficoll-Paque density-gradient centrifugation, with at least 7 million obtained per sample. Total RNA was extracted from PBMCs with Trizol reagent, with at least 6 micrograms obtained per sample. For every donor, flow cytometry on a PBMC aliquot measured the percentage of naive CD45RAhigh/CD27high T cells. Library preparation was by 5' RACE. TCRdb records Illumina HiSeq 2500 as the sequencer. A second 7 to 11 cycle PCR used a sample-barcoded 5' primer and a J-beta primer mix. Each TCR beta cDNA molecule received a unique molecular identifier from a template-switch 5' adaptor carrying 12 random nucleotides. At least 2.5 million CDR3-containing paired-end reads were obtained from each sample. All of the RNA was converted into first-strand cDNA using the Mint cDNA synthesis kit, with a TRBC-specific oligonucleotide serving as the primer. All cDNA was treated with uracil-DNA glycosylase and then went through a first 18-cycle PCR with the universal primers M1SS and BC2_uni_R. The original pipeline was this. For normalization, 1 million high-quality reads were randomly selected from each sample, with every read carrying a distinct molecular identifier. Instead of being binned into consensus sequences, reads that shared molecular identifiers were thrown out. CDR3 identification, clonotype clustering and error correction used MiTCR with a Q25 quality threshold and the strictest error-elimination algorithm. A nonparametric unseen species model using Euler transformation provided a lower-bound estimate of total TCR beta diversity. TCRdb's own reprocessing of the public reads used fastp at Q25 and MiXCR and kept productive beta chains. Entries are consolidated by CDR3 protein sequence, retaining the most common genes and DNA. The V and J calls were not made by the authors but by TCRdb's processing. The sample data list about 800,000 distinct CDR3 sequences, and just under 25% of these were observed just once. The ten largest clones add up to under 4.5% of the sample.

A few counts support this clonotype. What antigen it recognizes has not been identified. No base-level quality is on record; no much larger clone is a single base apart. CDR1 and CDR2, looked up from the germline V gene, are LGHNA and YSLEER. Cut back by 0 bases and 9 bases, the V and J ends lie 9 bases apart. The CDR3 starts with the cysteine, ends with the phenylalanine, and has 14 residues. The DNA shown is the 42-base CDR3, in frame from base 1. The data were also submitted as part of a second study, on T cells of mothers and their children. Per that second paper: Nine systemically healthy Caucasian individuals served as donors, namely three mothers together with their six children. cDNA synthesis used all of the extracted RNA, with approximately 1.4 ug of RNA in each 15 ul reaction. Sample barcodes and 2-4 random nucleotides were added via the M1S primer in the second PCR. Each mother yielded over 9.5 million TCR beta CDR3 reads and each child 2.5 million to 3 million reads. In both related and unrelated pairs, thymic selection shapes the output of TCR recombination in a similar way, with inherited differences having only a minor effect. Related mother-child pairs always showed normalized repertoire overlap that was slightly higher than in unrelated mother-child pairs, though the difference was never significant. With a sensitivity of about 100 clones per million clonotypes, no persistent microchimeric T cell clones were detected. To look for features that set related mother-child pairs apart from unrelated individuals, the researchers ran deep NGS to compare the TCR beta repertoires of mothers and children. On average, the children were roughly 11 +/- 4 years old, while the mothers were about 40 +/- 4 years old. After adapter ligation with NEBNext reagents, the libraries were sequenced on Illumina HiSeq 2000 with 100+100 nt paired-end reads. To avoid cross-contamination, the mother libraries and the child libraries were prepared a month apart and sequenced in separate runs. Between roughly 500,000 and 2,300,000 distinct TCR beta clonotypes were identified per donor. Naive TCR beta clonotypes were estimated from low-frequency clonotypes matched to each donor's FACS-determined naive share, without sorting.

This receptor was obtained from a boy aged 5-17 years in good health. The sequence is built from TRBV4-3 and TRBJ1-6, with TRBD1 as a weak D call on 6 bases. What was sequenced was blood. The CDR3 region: CASSQDEGGSPLHF. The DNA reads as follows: TGCGCCAGCAGCCAAGATGAGGGGGGTTCACCCCTCCACTTT.